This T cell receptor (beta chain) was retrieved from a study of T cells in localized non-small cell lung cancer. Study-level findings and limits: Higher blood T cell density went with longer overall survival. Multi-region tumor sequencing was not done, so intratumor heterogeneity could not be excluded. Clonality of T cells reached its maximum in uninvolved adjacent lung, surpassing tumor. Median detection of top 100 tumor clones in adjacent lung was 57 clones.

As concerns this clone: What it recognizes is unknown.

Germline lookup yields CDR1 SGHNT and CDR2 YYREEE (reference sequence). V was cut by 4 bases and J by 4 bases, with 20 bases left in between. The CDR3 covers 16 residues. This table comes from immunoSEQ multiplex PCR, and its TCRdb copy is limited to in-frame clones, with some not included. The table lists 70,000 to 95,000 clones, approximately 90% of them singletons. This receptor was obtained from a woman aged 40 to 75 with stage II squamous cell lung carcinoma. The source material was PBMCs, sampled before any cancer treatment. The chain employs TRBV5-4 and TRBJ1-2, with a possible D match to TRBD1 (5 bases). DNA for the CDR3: TGTGCCAGCAGCCCTACCTTGGGGCAGGGAAGCTATGGCTACACCTTC. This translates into CASSPTLGQGSYGYTF.